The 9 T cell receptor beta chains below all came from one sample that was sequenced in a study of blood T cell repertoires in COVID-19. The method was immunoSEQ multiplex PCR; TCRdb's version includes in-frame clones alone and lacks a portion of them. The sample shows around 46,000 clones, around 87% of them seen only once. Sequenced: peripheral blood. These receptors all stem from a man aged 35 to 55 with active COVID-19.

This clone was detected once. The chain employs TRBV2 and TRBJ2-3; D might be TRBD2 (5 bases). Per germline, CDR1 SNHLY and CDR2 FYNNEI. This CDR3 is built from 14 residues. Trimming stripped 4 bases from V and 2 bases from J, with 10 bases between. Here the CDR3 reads CASSAWENTDTQYF. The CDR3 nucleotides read TGTGCCAGCAGTGCGTGGGAGAACACAGATACGCAGTATTTT.

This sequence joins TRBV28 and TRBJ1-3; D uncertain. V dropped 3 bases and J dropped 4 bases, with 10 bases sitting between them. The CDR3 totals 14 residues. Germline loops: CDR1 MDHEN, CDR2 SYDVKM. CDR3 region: CASSFRVSGNTIYF. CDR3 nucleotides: TGTGCCAGCAGTTTTCGCGTCTCGGGAAACACCATATATTTT.

The CDR3 protein is CASSLGRGSGNTIYF. In nucleotides, the CDR3 is TGTGCCAGCAGCCTAGGCAGGGGCTCTGGAAACACCATATATTTT. V and J are TRBV5-6 and TRBJ1-3, with TRBD1 as a possible D gene (6 bases). The CDR3 loop spans 15 amino acids. Germline V CDR1 and CDR2: SGHDT, YYEEEE. The ends were cut back, 4 bases at V and 0 bases at J, with 11 bases in the middle. Based on the CDR3 plus reference TRBV5-6 and TRBJ1-3, the full variable domain is DAGVTQSPTHLIKTRGQQVTLRCSPKSGHDTVSWYQQALGQGPQFIFQYYEEEERQRGNFPDRFSGHQFPNYSSELNVNALLLGDSALYLCASSLGRGSGNTIYFGEGSWLTVV.

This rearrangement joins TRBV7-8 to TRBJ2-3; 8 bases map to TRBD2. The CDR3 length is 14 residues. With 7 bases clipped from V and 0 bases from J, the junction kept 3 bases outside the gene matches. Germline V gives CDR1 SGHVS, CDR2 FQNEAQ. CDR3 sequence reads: CASKAGGSTDTQYF. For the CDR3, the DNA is TGTGCCAGCAAGGCGGGAGGTAGCACAGATACGCAGTATTTT.

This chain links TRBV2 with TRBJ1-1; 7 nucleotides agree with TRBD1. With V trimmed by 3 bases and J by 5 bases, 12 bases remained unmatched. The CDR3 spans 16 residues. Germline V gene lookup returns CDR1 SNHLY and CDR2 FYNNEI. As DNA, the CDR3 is TGTGCCAGCAGTGACACAGGGGTGAGGGTCAAAACTGAAGCTTTCTTT. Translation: CASSDTGVRVKTEAFF.

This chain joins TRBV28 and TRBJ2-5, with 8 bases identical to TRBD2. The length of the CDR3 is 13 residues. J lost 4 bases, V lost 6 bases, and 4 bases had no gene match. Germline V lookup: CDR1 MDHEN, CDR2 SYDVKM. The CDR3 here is CASRKRGPETQYF. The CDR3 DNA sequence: TGTGCCAGCAGGAAGCGGGGGCCAGAGACCCAGTACTTC.

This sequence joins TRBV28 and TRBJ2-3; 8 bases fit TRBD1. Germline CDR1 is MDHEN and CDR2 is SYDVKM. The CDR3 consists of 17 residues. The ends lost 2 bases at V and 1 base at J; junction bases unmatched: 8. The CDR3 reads CASSLLPQGVGTDTQYF. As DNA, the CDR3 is TGTGCCAGCAGTTTACTCCCACAGGGGGTGGGCACAGATACGCAGTATTTT.

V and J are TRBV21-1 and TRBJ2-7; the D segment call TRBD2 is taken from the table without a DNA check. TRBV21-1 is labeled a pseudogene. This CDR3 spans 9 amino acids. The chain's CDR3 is CATYYEQYF. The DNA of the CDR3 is TGTGCCACGTACTACGAGCAGTACTTC.

CDR3 sequence: CASSLGGRGRSYGYTF. CDR3 in DNA: TGTGCCAGCAGCTTGGGGGGCAGGGGGCGCAGCTATGGCTACACCTTC. This chain links TRBV5-6 with TRBJ1-2; 8 positions match TRBD1. Germline loops: CDR1 SGHDT, CDR2 YYEEEE. The CDR3 extends over 16 amino acids. V was clipped by 0 bases and J by 4 bases; unmatched bases: 8. The full variable domain, completed using reference TRBV5-6 and TRBJ1-2, is DAGVTQSPTHLIKTRGQQVTLRCSPKSGHDTVSWYQQALGQGPQFIFQYYEEEERQRGNFPDRFSGHQFPNYSSELNVNALLLGDSALYLCASSLGGRGRSYGYTFGSGTRLTVV.